These T cell receptor beta chains were read from a single sample in a study of shared clonotypes between healthy human individuals. The method was immunoSEQ multiplex PCR; TCRdb's version includes in-frame clones alone and lacks a portion of them. Of hundreds of thousands of clones listed, 96% are singletons. The sample consisted of naive CD8+ T cells sorted from blood. The receptors shown here come from a woman under 40 in good health. The conserved cysteine and the conserved F or W are not part of the CDR3 here. Each record gives: clone size, V gene, J gene, CDR3 protein. A clone size is listed for some rows: how often the clone was seen (once, few, many), or a class if it is expanded.

size: .; V: TRBV11-2; J: TRBJ2-7; CDR3: ASRHRGLAQPPYEQY
size: .; V: TRBV7-6; J: TRBJ2-7; CDR3: ASSGGQGAPYEQY
size: .; V: TRBV5-5; J: TRBJ2-1; CDR3: ASILGAGGAGEQF
size: .; V: TRBV11-1; J: TRBJ2-1; CDR3: ASSLWVADYNEQF
size: once; V: TRBV30; J: TRBJ1-6; CDR3: AWRSGTADNSPLH
size: .; V: TRBV19; J: TRBJ2-7; CDR3: ASSQRDGIYEQY
size: .; V: TRBV6-5; J: TRBJ2-1; CDR3: ASSSLAGSYNEQF
size: .; V: TRBV11-2; J: TRBJ2-2; CDR3: ASSLELMNTGELF
size: .; V: TRBV7-2; J: TRBJ2-2; CDR3: ASSLSGGRGTGELF
size: .; V: TRBV7-9; J: TRBJ1-1; CDR3: ASSPVGGLTEAF
size: .; V: TRBV7-6; J: TRBJ2-2; CDR3: ASSLGTSGTGELF
size: once; V: TRBV7-8; J: TRBJ2-7; CDR3: ASSLFASYEQY
size: .; V: TRBV27; J: TRBJ2-6; CDR3: ASSRRDSISGANVLT
size: .; V: TRBV7-8; J: TRBJ1-5; CDR3: ASSLAGSGPQH
size: once; V: TRBV2; J: TRBJ1-5; CDR3: ASRWTDLVNQPQH
size: .; V: TRBV6-1; J: TRBJ2-4; CDR3: ASQRQGDIQY
size: once; V: TRBV19; J: TRBJ1-6; CDR3: ASTPGRHNSPLH
size: .; V: TRBV28; J: TRBJ2-4; CDR3: ASSLSLLDGQKA
size: .; V: TRBV28; J: TRBJ1-5; CDR3: ASGQPQH
size: .; V: TRBV19; J: TRBJ2-3; CDR3: ASSRLVRTDTQY
size: .; V: TRBV2; J: TRBJ2-1; CDR3: ATHSGLMDEQF
size: .; V: TRBV28; J: TRBJ1-5; CDR3: ASVLGSNQPQH
size: .; V: TRBV19; J: TRBJ2-3; CDR3: AIRSGNTDTQY
size: .; V: TRBV2; J: TRBJ1-1; CDR3: ASSEEGAVTEAF
size: once; V: TRBV15; J: TRBJ2-7; CDR3: ATSRGNRVYEQY
size: .; V: TRBV16; J: TRBJ1-2; CDR3: ASSQGSAAGYT
size: .; V: TRBV4-1; J: TRBJ2-3; CDR3: ASSRPVQEFYHSTDTQY
size: .; V: TRBV7-6; J: TRBJ2-1; CDR3: ASSSGYNEQF
size: .; V: TRBV2; J: TRBJ1-2; CDR3: ASSEAVHTSNYGYT
size: once; V: TRBV5-1; J: TRBJ2-7; CDR3: ASSAGRRGSYEQY
size: .; V: TRBV4-1; J: .; CDR3: ASSQTGTGRYEQY
size: .; V: TRBV4-1; J: TRBJ2-7; CDR3: ASSPGASGSSYEQY
size: once; V: TRBV19; J: TRBJ2-7; CDR3: ASSIGDPGSYEQY
size: once; V: TRBV2; J: TRBJ2-1; CDR3: ASGVTSGDEQF
size: .; V: TRBV19; J: TRBJ2-7; CDR3: ASSLLYEQY